Listed here is a single T cell receptor beta chain. Its antigen remains unknown. This entry belongs to a study of OX40 agonist ivuxolimab in advanced cancers. Study-wide context: In this cohort, patients received ivuxolimab, an agonistic anti-OX40 (CD134) antibody. A mean age of roughly 60 years, range roughly 20 to 85, was recorded, and 70% to 85% were male.

The study sampled blood at baseline, cycle 4 day 1, and cycle 7 day 1. Repertoires were generated with immunoSEQ multiplex PCR, while TCRdb's copy carries only in-frame clones and drops some. The sample has around 65,000 clones, 70% to 90% seen once. Overall study findings and caveats: By week 6 at 0.1 to 3.0 mg/kg, blood CD4+ and CD8+ T cells had expanded clonally.

This CDR3 is 17 amino acids long. The germline V and J ends were trimmed by 0 bases and 2 bases, with 14 bases remaining between them. Germline loops: CDR1 MGHRA, CDR2 YSYEKL. This TCR was sampled from an adult with an advanced solid tumor such as melanoma, head and neck, liver or kidney cancer. The chain couples TRBV4-1 to TRBJ1-3; D not resolved. The sample was CD4+ or CD8+ T cells sorted from blood, taken in a trial of the OX40 agonist ivuxolimab. The CDR3 DNA reads TGCGCCAGCAGCCAAGATGGTTCGTGGCAGCCTGGAAACACCATATATTTT. This encodes CASSQDGSWQPGNTIYF.